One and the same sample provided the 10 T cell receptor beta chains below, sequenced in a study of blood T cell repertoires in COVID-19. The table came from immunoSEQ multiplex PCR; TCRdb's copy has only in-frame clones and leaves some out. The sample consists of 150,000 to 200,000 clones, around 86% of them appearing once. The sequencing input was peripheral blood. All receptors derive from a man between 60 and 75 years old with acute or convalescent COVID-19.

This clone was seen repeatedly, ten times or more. CDR3 residues: CASSLAGTAGDTQYF. The CDR3 bases are TGTGCCAGCAGTTTAGCGGGCACAGCTGGGGATACGCAGTATTTT. This chain links TRBV28 with TRBJ2-3; D is perhaps TRBD2 (5 bases). V dropped 2 bases and J dropped 6 bases, with 15 bases sitting between them. Germline V gene data show CDR1 as MDHEN and CDR2 as SYDVKM. CDR3 length equals 15 residues.

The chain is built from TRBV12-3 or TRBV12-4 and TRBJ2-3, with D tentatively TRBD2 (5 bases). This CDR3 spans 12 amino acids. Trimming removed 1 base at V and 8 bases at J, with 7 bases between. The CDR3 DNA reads TGTGCCAGCAGTTTAGAGGGAGCTACGCAGTATTTT. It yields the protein CASSLEGATQYF.

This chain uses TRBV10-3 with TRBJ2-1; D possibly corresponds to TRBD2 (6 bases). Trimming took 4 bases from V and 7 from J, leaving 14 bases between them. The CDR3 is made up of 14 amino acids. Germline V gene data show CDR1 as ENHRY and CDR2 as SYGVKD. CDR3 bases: TGTGCCATCAGTGCGGCGCGGGACGAGAATGAGCAGTTCTTC. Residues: CAISAARDENEQFF.

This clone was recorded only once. CDR3 in amino acids: CASSPARGSSYNSPLHF. The CDR3 DNA is TGTGCCAGCAGCCCAGCGCGGGGAAGCTCCTATAATTCACCCCTCCACTTT. J is TRBJ1-6 and V is TRBV3-1 (or the pseudogene TRBV3-2), with unresolved D. Trimming stripped 4 bases from V and 0 bases from J, with 13 bases between. The germline V gene encodes CDR1 LGHDT and CDR2 YNNKEL (reference sequence). CDR3 length: 17 amino acids.

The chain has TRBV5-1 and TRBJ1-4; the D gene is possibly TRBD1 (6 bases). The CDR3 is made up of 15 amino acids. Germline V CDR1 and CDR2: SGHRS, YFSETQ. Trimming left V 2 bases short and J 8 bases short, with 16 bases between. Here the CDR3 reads CASSLYGQRWEKLFF. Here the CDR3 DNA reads TGCGCCAGCAGCTTATACGGACAGCGGTGGGAAAAACTGTTTTTT.

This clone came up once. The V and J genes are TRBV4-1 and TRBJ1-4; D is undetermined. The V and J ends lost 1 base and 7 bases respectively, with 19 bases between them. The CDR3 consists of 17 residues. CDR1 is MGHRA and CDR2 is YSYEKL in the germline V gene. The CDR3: CASSQAAREWGREKLFF. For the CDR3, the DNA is TGCGCCAGCAGCCAAGCGGCCCGGGAATGGGGTCGTGAAAAACTGTTTTTT.

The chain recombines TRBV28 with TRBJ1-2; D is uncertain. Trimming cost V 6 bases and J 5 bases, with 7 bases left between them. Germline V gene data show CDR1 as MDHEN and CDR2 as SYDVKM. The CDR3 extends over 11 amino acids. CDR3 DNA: TGTGCCAGCAGCTGGGCATATGGCTACACCTTC. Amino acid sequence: CASSWAYGYTF.

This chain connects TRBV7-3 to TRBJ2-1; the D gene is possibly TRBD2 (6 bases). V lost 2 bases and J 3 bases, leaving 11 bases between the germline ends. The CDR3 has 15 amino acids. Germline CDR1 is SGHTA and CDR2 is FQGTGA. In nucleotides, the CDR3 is TGTGCCAGCAGCTTAGGGCGGGAACTCTACAATGAGCAGTTCTTC. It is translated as CASSLGRELYNEQFF. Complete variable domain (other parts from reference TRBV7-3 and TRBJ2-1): GAGVSQTPSNKVTEKGKYVELRCDPISGHTALYWYRQSLGQGPEFLIYFQGTGAADDSGLPNDRFFAVRPEGSVSTLKIQRTERGDSAVYLCASSLGRELYNEQFFGPGTRLTVL.

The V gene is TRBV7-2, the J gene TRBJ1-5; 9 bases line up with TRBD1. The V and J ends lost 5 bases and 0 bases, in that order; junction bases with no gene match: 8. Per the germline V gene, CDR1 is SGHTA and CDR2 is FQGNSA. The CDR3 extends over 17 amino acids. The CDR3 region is CASSRTGAPYSNQPQHF. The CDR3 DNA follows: TGTGCCAGCAGCCGGACAGGGGCCCCTTATAGCAATCAGCCCCAGCATTTT.

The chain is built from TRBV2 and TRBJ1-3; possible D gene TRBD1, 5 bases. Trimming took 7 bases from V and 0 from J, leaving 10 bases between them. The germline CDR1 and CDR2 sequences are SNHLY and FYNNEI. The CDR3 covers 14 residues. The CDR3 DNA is TGTGCCAGCAACACAGGCCGCTCTGGAAACACCATATATTTT. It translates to CASNTGRSGNTIYF.